This TCR beta chain originates from a study of cytomegalovirus exposure and HLA in healthy donors. With respect to this clone: Its matching antigen is unknown.

V lost 5 bases, J lost 2 bases, and 11 bases lay in between. There are 13 residues in the CDR3. Germline CDR1 is GTSNPN and CDR2 is SVGIG (reference sequence). Primers for the PCR totalled 60 Vbeta and 13 Jbeta. Clones were sequenced by immunoSEQ multiplex PCR, and TCRdb holds only the in-frame ones, with some missing. Found here are about 120,000 clones, 78% of them singletons; the top ten hold approximately 10%. General study results and limits: Under in vitro conditions, a few CMV-associated chains were confirmed as specific for CMV antigens.

This receptor was taken from a man under 40 in good health and CMV-seropositive. Sequenced sample: PBMCs. This chain connects TRBV30 to TRBJ2-3, with unresolved D. The CDR3 protein is CAWHPGFTDTQYF. CDR3 DNA: TGTGCCTGGCACCCAGGATTCACAGATACGCAGTATTTT.